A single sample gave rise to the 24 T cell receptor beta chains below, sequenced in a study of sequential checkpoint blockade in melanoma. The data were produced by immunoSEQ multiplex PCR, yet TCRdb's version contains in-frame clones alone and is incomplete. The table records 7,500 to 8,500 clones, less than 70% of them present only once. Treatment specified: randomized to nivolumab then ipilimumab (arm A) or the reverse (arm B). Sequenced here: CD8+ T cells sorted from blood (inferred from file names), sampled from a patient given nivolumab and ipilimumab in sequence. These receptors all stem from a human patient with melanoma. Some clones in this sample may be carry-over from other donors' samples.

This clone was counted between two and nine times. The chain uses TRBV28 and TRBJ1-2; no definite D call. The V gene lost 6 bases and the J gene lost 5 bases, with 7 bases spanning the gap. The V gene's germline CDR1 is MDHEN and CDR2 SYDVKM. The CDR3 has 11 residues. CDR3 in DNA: TGTGCCAGCAGCTCGGGGTATGGCTACACCTTC. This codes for CASSSGYGYTF.

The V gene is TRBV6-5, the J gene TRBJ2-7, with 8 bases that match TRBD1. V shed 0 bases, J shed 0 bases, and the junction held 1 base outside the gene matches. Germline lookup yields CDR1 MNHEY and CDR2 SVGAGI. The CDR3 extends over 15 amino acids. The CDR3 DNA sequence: TGTGCCAGCAGTTACTCGACAGGGGACTCCTACGAGCAGTACTTC. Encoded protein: CASSYSTGDSYEQYF.

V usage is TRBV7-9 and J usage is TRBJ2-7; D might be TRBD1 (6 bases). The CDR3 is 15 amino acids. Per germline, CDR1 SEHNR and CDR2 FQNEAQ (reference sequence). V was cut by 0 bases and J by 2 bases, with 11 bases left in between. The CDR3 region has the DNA TGTGCCAGCAGCTTAGCGGACAGTGCCGCCTACGAGCAGTACTTC. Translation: CASSLADSAAYEQYF.

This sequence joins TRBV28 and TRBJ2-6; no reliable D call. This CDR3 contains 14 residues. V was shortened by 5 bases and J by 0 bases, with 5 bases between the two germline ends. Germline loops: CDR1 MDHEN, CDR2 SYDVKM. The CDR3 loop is CASSPLSGANVLTF. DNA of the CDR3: TGTGCCAGCAGTCCCCTCTCTGGGGCCAACGTCCTGACTTTC.

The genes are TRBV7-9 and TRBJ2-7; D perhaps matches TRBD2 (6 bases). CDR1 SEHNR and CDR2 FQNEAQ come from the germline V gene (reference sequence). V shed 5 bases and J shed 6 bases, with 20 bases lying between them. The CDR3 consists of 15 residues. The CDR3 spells CASSGGANLGGEQYF. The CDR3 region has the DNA TGTGCCAGCAGCGGCGGGGCCAACCTGGGCGGCGAGCAGTACTTC.

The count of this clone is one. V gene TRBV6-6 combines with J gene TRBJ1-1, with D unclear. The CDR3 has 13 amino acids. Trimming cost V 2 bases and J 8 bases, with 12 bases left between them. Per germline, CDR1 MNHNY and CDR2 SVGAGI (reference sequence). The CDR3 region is CASSYSSAFEAFF. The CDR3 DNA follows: TGTGCCAGCAGTTACAGCAGCGCCTTCGAAGCTTTCTTT.

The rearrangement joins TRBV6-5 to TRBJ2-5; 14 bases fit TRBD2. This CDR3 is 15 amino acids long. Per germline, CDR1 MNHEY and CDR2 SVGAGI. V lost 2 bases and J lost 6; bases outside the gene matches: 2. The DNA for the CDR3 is TGTGCCAGCAGTTACGGACTAGCGGGGGGAAAGACCCAGTACTTC. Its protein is CASSYGLAGGKTQYF.

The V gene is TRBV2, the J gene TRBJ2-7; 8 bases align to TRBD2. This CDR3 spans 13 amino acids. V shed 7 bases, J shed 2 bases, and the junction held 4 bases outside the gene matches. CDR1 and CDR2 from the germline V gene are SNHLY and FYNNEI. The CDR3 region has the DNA TGTGCCAGCACCTCGCGGGGGGCCTACGAGCAGTACTTC. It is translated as CASTSRGAYEQYF.

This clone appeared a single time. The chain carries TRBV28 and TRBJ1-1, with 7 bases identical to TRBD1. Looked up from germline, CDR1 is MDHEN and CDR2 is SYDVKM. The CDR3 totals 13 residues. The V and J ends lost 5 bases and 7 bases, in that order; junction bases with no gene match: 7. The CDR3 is CASSLGRDSEAFF. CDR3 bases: TGTGCCAGCAGTCTAGGACGGGACAGTGAAGCTTTCTTT.

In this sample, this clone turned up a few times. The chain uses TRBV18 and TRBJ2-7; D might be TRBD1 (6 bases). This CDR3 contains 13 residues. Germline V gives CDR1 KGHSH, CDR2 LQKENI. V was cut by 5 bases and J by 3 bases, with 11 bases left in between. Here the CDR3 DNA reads TGTGCCAGCTCAAACAGGGCTAACTACGAGCAGTACTTC. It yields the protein CASSNRANYEQYF.

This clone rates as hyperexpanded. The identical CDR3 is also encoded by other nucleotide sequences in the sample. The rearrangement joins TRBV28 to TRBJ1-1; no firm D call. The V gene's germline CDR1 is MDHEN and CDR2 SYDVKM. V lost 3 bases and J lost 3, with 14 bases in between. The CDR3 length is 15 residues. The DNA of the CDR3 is TGTGCCAGCAGTTTGGAGGCCCTCGCGGACACTGAAGCTTTCTTT. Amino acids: CASSLEALADTEAFF.

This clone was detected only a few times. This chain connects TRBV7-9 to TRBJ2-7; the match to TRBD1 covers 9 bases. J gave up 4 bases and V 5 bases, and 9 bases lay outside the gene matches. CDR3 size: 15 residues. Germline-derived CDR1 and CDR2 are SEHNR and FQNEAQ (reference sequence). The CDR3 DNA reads TGTGCCAGCAGCGCCGGAAGACAGGGGGGGTACGAGCAGTACTTC. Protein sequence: CASSAGRQGGYEQYF.

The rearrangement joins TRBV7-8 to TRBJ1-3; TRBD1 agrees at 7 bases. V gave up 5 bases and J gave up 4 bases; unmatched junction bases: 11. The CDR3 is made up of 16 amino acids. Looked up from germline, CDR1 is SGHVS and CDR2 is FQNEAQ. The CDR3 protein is CASSPRRDRSGNTIYF. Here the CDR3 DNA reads TGTGCCAGCAGCCCGCGGAGGGACAGAAGCGGAAACACCATATATTTT.

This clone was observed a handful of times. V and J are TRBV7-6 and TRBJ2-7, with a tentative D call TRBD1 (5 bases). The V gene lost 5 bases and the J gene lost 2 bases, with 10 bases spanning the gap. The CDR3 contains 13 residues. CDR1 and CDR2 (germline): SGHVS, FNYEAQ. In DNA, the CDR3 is TGTGCCAGCAGCCTACAGGCTACCTACGAGCAGTACTTC. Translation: CASSLQATYEQYF.

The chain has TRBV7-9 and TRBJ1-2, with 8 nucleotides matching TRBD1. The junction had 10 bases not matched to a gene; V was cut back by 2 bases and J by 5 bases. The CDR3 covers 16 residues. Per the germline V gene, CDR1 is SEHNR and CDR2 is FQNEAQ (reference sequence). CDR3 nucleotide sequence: TGTGCCAGCAGCTTAAGTCTCACAGGGGGGTTATATGGCTACACCTTC. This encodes CASSLSLTGGLYGYTF.

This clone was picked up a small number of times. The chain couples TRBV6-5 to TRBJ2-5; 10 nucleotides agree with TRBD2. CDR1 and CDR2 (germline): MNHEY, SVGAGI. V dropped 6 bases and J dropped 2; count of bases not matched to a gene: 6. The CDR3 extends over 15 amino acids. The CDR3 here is CASRLSGGAQETQYF. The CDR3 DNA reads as TGTGCCAGCAGACTCAGCGGGGGGGCACAAGAGACCCAGTACTTC.

CDR3 in DNA: TGCGCCAGCAGTCAATCCCCCCGGGACAGGGTTTTTTACTATGGCTACACCTTC. Residues: CASSQSPRDRVFYYGYTF. The chain couples TRBV23-1 to TRBJ1-2; TRBD1 matches at 9 bases. TRBV23-1 is treated as an ORF (open reading frame) with a function not yet certain. This CDR3 comprises 18 residues. J gave up 3 bases and V 0 bases, and 11 bases lay outside the gene matches.

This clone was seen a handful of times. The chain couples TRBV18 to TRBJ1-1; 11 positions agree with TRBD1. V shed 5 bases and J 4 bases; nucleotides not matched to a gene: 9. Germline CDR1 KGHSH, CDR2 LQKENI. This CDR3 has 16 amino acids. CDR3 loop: CASSSDRDRGITEAFF. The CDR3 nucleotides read TGTGCCAGCTCATCGGACCGGGACAGGGGGATCACTGAAGCTTTCTTT. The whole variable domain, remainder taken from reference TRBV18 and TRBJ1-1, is NAGVMQNPRHLVRRRGQEARLRCSPMKGHSHVYWYRQLPEEGLKFMVYLQKENIIDESGMPKERFSAEFPKEGPSILRIQQVVRGDSAAYFCASSSDRDRGITEAFFGQGTRLTVV.

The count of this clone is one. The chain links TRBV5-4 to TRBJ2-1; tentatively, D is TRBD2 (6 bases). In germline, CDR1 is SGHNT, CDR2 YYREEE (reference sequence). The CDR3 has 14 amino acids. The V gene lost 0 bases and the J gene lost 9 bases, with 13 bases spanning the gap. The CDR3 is CASSLGWGDGEQFF. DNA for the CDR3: TGTGCCAGCAGCTTGGGGTGGGGGGATGGTGAGCAGTTCTTC. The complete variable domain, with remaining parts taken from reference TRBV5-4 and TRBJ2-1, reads ETGVTQSPTHLIKTRGQQVTLRCSSQSGHNTVSWYQQALGQGPQFIFQYYREEENGRGNFPPRFSGLQFPNYSSELNVNALELDDSALYLCASSLGWGDGEQFFGPGTRLTVL.

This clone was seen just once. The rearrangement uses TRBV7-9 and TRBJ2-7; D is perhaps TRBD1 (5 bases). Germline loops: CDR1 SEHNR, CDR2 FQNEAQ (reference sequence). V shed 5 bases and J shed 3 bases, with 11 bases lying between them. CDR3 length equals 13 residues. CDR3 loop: CASSTDNLYEQYF. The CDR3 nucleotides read TGTGCCAGCAGCACGGACAATCTCTACGAGCAGTACTTC.

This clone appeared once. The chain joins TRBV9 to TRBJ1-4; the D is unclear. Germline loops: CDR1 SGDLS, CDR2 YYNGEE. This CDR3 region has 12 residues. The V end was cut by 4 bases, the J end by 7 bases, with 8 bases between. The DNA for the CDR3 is TGTGCCAGCAGCACCACGGGTGAAAAACTGTTTTTT. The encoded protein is CASSTTGEKLFF.

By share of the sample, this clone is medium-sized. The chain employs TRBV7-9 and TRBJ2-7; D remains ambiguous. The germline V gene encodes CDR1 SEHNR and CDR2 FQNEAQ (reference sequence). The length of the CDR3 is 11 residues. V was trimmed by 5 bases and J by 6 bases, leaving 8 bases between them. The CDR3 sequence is CASSTNSEQYF. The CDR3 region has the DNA TGTGCCAGCAGCACCAACTCCGAGCAGTACTTC.

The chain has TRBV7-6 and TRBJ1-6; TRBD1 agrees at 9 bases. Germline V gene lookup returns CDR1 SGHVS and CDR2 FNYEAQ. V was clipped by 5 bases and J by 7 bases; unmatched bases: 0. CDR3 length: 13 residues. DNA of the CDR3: TGTGCCAGCAGCGGGACAGGGAATTCACCCCTCCACTTT. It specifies CASSGTGNSPLHF.

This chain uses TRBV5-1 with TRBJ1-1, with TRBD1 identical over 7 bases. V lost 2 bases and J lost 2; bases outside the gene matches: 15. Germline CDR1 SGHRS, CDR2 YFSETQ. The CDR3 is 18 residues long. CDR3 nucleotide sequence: TGCGCCAGCAGCTTTCATATGTTGACCCGGGACAGTAACACTGAAGCTTTCTTT. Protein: CASSFHMLTRDSNTEAFF.